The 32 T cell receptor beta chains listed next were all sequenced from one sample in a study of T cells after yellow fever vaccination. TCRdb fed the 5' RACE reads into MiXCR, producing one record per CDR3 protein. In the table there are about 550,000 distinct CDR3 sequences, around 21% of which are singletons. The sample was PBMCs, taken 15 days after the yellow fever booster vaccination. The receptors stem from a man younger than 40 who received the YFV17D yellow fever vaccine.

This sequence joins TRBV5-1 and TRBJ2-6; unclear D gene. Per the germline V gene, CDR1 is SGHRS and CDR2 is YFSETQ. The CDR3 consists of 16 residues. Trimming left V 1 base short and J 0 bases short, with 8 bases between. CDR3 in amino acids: CASSLTGNSGANVLTF. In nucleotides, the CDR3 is TGCGCCAGCAGCTTGACTGGGAACTCTGGGGCCAACGTCCTGACTTTC.

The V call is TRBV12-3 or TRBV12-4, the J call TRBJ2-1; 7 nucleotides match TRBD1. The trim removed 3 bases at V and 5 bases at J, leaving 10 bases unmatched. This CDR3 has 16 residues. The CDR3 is CASSFPGGGFDNEQFF. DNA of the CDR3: TGTGCCAGCAGTTTCCCAGGGGGTGGCTTTGACAATGAGCAGTTCTTC.

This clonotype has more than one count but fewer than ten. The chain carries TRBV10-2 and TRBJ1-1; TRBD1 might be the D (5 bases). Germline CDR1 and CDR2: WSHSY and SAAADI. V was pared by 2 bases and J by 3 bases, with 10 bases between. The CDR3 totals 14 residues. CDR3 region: CASSEPGLDTEAFF. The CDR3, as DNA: TGCGCCAGCAGTGAGCCAGGGTTGGACACTGAAGCTTTCTTT.

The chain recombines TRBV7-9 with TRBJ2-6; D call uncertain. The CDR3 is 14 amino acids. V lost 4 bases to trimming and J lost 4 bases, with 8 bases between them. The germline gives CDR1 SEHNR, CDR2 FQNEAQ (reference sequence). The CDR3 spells CASSSSGGANVLTF. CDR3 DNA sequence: TGTGCCAGCAGCTCCTCCGGGGGGGCCAACGTCCTGACTTTC.

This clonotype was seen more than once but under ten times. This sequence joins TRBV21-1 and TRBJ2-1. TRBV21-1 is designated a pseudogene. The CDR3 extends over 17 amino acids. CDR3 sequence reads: CASSKGPERSGYNEQFF. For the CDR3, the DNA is TGTGCCAGCAGCAAAGGGCCAGAGAGGTCTGGCTACAATGAGCAGTTCTTC.

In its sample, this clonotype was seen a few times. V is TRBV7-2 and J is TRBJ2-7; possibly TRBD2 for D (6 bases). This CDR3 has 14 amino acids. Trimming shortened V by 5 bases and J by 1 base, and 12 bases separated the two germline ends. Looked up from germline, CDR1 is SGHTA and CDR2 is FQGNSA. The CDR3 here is CASSPTGLSYEQYF. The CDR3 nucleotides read TGTGCCAGCAGCCCGACGGGACTTTCCTACGAGCAGTACTTC. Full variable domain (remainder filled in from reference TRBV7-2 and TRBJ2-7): GAGVSQSPSNKVTEKGKDVELRCDPISGHTALYWYRQSLGQGLEFLIYFQGNSAPDKSGLPSDRFSAERTGGSVSTLTIQRTQQEDSAVYLCASSPTGLSYEQYFGPGTRLTVT.

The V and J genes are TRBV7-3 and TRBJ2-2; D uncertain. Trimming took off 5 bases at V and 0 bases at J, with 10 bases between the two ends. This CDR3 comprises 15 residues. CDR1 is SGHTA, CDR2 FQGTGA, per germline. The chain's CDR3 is CASSPLASNTGELFF. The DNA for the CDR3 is TGTGCCAGCAGCCCCCTCGCCTCGAACACCGGGGAGCTGTTTTTT.

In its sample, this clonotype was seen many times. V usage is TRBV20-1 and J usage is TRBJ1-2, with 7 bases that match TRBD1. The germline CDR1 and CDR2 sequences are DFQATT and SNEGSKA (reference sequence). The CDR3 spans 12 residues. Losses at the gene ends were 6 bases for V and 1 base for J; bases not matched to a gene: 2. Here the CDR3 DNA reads TGCAGTGCGGGACAGCTTAACTATGGCTACACCTTC. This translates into CSAGQLNYGYTF.

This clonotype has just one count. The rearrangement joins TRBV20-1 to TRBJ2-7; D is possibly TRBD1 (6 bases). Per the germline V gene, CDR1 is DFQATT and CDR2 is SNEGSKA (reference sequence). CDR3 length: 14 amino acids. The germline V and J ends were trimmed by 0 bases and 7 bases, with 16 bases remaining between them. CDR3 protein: CSARDQQGSGEQYF. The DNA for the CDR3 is TGCAGTGCTAGAGACCAACAGGGTTCGGGGGAGCAGTACTTC.

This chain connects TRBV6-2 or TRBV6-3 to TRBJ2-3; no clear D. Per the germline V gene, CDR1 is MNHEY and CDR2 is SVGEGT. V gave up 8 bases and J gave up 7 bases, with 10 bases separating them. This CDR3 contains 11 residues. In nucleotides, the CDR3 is TGTGCCAGCGGTCTTGCGTATACGCAGTATTTT. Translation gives CASGLAYTQYF.

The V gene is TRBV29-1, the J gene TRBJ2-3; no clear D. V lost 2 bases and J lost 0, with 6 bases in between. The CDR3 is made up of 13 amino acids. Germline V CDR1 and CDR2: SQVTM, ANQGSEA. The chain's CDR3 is CSVESQSTDTQYF. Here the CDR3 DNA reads TGCAGCGTTGAATCGCAGAGCACAGATACGCAGTATTTT.

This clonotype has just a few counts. The chain's CDR3 is CASRTPTGTDYGYTF. In DNA, the CDR3 is TGTGCCAGCAGAACCCCGACCGGGACAGACTATGGCTACACCTTC. The V call is TRBV6-2 or TRBV6-3, the J call TRBJ1-2, with 7 bases aligning to TRBD1. The germline CDR1 and CDR2 sequences are MNHEY and SVGEGT. J lost 3 bases, V lost 6 bases, and 10 bases had no gene match. The CDR3 is 15 residues long.

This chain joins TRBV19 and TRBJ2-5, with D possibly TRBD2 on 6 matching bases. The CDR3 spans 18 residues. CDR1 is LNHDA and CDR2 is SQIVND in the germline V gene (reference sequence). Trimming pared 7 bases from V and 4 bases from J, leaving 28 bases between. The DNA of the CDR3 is TGTGCCAGTAACATGACTCCGGGAGAAACTCTGCGGGGAGAGACCCAGTACTTC. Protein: CASNMTPGETLRGETQYF.

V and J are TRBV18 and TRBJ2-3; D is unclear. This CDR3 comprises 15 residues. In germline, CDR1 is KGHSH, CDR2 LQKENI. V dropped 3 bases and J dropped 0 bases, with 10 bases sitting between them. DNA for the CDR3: TGTGCCAGCTCACCCCAGGTGAAGAGCACAGATACGCAGTATTTT. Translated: CASSPQVKSTDTQYF.

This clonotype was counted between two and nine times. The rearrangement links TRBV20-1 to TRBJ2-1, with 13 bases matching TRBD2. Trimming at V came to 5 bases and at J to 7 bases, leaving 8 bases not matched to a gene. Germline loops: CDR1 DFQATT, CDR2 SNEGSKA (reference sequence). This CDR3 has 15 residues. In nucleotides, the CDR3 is TGCAGTGCTCACGGACTAGCGGGAGCGCGGAATGAGCAGTTCTTC. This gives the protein CSAHGLAGARNEQFF.

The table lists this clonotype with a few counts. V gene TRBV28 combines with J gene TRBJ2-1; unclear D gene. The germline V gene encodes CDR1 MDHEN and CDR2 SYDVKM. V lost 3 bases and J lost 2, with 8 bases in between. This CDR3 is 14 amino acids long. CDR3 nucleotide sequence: TGTGCCAGCAGTTTTCAGACCCCCTACAATGAGCAGTTCTTC. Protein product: CASSFQTPYNEQFF.

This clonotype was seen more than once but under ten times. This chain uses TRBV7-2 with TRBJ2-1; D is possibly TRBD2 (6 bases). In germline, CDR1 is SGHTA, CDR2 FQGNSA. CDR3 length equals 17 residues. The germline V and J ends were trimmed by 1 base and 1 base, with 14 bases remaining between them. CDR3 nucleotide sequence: TGTGCCAGCAGCTTAGGGCTACTAGCCCTGTCCTACAATGAGCAGTTCTTC. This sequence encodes CASSLGLLALSYNEQFF.

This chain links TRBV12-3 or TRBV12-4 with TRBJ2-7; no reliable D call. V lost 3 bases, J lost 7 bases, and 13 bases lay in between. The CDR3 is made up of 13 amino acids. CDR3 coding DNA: TGTGCCAGCAGTTTGATCGCGAAAGGGGAGCAGTACTTC. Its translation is CASSLIAKGEQYF.

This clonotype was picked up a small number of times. The CDR3, as DNA: TGTGCCAGCAGCCCAGGGACTAGCGGGAGTCTTAATGAGCAGTTCTTC. Translated, it gives CASSPGTSGSLNEQFF. The J gene is TRBJ2-1, the V gene TRBV3-1; 14 bases line up with TRBD2. The ends lost 4 bases at V and 7 bases at J; junction bases unmatched: 6. The germline gives CDR1 LGHDT, CDR2 YNNKEL (reference sequence). The CDR3 runs to 16 residues.

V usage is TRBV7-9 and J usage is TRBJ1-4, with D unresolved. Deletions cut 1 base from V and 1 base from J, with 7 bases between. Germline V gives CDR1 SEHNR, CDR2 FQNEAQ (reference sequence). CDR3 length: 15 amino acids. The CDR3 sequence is CASSLDEGTNEKLFF. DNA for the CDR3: TGTGCCAGCAGCTTAGATGAGGGAACTAATGAAAAACTGTTTTTT.

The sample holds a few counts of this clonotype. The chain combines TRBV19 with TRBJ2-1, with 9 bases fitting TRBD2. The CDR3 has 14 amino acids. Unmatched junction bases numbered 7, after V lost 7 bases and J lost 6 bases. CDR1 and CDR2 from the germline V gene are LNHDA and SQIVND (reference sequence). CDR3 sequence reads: CASTTGLASNEQFF. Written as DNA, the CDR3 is TGTGCCAGTACCACGGGACTAGCCTCCAATGAGCAGTTCTTC.

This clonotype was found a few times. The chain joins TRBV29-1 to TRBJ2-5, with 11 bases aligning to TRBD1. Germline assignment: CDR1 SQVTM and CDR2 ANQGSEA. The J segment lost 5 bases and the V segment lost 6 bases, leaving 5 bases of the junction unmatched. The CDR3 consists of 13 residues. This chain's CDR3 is CSVRDRGVETQYF. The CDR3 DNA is TGCAGCGTCAGGGACAGGGGGGTTGAGACCCAGTACTTC. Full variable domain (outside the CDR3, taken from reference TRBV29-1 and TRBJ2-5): SAVISQKPSRDICQRGTSLTIQCQVDSQVTMMFWYRQQPGQSLTLIATANQGSEATYESGFVIDKFPISRPNLTFSTLTVSNMSPEDSSIYLCSVRDRGVETQYFGPGTRLLVL.

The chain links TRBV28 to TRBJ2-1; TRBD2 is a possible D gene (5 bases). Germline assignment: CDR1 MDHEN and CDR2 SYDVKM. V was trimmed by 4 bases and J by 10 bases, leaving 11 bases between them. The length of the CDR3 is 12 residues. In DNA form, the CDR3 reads TGTGCCAGCAGTTCATCGCGGGTAGAGCAGTTCTTC. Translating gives CASSSSRVEQFF.

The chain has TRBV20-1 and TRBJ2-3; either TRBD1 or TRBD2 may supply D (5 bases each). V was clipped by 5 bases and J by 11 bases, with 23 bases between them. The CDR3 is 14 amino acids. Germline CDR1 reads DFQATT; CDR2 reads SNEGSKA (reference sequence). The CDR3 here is CSARRQRGGPEQYF. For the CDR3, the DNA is TGCAGTGCTCGACGACAGCGAGGAGGACCCGAGCAGTATTTT.

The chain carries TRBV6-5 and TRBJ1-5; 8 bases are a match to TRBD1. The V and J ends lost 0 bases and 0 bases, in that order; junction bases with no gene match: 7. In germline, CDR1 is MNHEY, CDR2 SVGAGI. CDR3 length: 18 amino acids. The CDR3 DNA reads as TGTGCCAGCAGTTACTCCGACAGGGGAAAATATAGCAATCAGCCCCAGCATTTT. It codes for CASSYSDRGKYSNQPQHF.

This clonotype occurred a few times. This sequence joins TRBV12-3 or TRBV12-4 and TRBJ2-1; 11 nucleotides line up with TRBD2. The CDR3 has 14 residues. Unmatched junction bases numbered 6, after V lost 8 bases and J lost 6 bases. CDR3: CASRVGTSGNEQFF. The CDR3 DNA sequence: TGTGCCAGCCGGGTGGGGACTAGCGGCAATGAGCAGTTCTTC.

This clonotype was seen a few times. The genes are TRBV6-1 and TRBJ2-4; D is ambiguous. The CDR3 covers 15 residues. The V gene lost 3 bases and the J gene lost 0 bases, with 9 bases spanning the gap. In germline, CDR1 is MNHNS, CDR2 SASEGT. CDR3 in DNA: TGTGCCAGCAGTGACGACTCGTTAGCCAAAAACATTCAGTACTTC. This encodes CASSDDSLAKNIQYF.

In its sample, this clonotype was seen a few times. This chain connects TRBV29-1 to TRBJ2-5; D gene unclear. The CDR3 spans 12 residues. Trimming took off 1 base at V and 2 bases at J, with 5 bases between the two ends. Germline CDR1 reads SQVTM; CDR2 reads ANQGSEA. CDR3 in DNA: TGCAGCGTTGAAGGGGCACAAGAGACCCAGTACTTC. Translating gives CSVEGAQETQYF.

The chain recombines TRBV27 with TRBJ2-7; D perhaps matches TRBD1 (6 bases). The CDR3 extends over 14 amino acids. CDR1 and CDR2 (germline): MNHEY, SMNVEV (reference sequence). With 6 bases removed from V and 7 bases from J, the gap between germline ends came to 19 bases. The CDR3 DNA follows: TGTGCCAGCAGGTGGACAGAGAGGGTTGGGGAGCAGTACTTC. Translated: CASRWTERVGEQYF.

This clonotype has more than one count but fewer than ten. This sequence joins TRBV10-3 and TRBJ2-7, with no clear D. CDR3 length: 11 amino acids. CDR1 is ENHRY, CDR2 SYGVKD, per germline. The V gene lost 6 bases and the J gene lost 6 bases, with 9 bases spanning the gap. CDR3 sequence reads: CAIRVRAEQYF. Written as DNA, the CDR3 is TGTGCCATCAGAGTACGCGCCGAGCAGTACTTC.

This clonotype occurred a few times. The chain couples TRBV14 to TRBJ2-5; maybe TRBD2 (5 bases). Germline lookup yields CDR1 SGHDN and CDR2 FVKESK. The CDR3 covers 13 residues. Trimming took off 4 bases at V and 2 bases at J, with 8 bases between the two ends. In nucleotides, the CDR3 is TGTGCCAGCAGCCCCGGGAATCAAGAGACCCAGTACTTC. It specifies CASSPGNQETQYF.

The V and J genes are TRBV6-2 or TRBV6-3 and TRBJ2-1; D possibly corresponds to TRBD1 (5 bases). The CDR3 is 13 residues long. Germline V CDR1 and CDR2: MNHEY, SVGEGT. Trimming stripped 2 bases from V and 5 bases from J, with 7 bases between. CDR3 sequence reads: CASSYQGDNEQFF. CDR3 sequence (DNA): TGTGCCAGCAGTTACCAAGGGGACAATGAGCAGTTCTTC.